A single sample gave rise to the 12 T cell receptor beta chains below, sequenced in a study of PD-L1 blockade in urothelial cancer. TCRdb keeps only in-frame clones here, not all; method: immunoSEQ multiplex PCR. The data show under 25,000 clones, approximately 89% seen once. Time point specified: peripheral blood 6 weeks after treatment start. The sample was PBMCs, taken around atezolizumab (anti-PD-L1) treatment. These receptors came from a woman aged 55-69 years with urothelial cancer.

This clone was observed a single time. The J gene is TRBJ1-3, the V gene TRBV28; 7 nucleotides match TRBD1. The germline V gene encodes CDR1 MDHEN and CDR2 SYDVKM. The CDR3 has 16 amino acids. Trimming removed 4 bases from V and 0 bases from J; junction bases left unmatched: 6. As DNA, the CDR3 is TGTGCCAGCAGTTCGACAGGGATGGACTCTGGAAACACCATATATTTT. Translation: CASSSTGMDSGNTIYF. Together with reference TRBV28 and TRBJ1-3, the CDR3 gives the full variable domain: DVKVTQSSRYLVKRTGEKVFLECVQDMDHENMFWYRQDPGLGLRLIYFSYDVKMKEKGDIPEGYSVSREKKERFSLILESASTNQTSMYLCASSSTGMDSGNTIYFGEGSWLTVV.

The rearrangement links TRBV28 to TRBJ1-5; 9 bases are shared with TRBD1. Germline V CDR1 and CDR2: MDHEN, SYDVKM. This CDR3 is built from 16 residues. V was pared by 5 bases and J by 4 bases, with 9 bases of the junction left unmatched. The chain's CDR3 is CASSPNRGLGNQPQHF. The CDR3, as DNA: TGTGCCAGCAGTCCCAACAGGGGGCTAGGAAATCAGCCCCAGCATTTT.

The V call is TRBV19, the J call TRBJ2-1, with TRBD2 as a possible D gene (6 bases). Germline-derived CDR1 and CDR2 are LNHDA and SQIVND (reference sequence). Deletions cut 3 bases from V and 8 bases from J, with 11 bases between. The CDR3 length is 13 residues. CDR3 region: CASSIIGGHEQFF. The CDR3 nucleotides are TGTGCCAGTAGTATTATAGGAGGGCATGAGCAGTTCTTC.

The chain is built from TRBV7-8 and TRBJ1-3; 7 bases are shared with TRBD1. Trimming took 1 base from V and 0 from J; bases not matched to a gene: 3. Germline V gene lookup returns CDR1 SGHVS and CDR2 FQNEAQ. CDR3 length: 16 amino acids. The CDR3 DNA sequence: TGTGCCAGCAGCTTAGTGGGACAGTACTCTGGAAACACCATATATTTT. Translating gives CASSLVGQYSGNTIYF.

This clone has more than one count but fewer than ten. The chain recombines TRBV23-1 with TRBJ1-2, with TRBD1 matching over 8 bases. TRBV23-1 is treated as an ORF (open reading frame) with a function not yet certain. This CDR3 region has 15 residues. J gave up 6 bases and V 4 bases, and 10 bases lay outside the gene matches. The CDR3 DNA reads TGCGCCAGCAGTCCCTCCTTGACAGGGGATGATGGCTACACCTTC. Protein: CASSPSLTGDDGYTF.

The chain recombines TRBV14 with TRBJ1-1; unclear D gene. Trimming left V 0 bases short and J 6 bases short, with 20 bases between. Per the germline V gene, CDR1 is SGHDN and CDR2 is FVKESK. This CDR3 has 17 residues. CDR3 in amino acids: CASSQDRYTTDYSEAFF. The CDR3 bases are TGTGCCAGCAGCCAAGATAGGTACACAACAGACTATTCTGAAGCTTTCTTT.

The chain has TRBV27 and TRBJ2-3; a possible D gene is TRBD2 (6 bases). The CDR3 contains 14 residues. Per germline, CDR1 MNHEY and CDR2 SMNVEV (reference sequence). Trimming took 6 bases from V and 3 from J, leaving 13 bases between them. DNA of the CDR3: TGTGCCAGCAGGGCCAACCGGGGGACAGATACGCAGTATTTT. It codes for CASRANRGTDTQYF.

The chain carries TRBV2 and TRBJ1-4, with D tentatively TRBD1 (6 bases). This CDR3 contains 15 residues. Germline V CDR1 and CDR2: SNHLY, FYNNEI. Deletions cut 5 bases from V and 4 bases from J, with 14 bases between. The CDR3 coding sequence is TGTGCCAGCAGTCCCGGGGGGGCCCATAATGAAAAACTGTTTTTT. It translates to CASSPGGAHNEKLFF. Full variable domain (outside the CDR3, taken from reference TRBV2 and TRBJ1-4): EPEVTQTPSHQVTQMGQEVILRCVPISNHLYFYWYRQILGQKVEFLVSFYNNEISEKSEIFDDQFSVERPDGSNFTLKIRSTKLEDSAMYFCASSPGGAHNEKLFFGSGTQLSVL.

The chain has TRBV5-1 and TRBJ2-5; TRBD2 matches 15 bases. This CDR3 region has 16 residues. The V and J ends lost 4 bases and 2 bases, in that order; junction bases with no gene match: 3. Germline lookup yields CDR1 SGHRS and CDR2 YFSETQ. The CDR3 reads CASSQGLAGGQETQYF. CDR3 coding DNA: TGCGCCAGCAGCCAAGGACTAGCGGGGGGGCAAGAGACCCAGTACTTC.

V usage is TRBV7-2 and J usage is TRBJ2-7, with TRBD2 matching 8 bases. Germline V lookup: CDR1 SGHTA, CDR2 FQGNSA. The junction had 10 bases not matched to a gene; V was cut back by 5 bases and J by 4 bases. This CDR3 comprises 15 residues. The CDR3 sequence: CASSPPGGRTYEQYF. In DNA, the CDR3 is TGTGCCAGCAGCCCGCCCGGCGGGAGGACGTACGAGCAGTACTTC.

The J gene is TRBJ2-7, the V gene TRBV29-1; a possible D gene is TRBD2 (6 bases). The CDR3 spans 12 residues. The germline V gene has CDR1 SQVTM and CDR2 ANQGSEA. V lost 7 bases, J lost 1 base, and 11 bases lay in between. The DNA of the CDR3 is TGCAGCGGGCGGGACGGTTCCTACGAGCAGTACTTC. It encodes CSGRDGSYEQYF.

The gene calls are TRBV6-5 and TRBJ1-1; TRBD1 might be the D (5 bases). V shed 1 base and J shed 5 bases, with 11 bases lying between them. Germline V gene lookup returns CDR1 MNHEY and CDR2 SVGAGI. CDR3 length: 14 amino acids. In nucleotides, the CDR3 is TGTGCCAGCAGTTACTTGTCAGGGTTGACTGAAGCTTTCTTT. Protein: CASSYLSGLTEAFF.